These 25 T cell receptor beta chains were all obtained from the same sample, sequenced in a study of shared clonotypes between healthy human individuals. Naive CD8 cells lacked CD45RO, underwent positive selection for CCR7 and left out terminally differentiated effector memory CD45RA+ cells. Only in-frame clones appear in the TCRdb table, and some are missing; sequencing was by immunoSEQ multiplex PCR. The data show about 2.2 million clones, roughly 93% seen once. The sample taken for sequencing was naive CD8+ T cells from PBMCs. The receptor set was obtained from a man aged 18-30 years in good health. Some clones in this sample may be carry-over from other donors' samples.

CDR3: CASSDVTSGRGQFF. CDR3 nucleotide sequence: TGTGCCAGCAGTGATGTGACTAGCGGGAGGGGGCAGTTCTTC. The chain uses TRBV2 and TRBJ2-1, with 14 bases lining up with TRBD2. The CDR3 runs 14 residues. Losses at the gene ends were 3 bases for V and 12 bases for J; bases not matched to a gene: 4. CDR1 and CDR2 (germline): SNHLY, FYNNEI. Full variable domain (rest looked up from reference TRBV2 and TRBJ2-1): EPEVTQTPSHQVTQMGQEVILRCVPISNHLYFYWYRQILGQKVEFLVSFYNNEISEKSEIFDDQFSVERPDGSNFTLKIRSTKLEDSAMYFCASSDVTSGRGQFFGPGTRLTVL.

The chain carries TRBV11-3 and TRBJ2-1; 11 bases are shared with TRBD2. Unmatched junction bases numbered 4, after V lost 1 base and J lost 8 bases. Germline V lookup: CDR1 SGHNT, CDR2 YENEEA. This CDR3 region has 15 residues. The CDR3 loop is CASSLVGSGRDEQFF. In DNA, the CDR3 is TGTGCCAGCAGCTTAGTGGGTAGCGGGAGGGATGAGCAGTTCTTC.

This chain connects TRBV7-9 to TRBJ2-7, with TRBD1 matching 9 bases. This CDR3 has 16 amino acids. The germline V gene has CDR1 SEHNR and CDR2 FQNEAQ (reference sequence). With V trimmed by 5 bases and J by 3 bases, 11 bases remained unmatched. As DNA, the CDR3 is TGTGCCAGCAGCAAAACCGGGACAGGGAACCTCTACGAGCAGTACTTC. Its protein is CASSKTGTGNLYEQYF.

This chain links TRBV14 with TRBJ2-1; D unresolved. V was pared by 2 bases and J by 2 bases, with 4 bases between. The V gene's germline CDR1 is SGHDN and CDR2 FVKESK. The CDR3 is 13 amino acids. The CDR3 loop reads CASSQRAYNEQFF. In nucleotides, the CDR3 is TGTGCCAGCAGCCAAAGGGCCTACAATGAGCAGTTCTTC.

The CDR3 DNA is TGTGCCAGCAGCTTGCAGAGACGTCAATCCGCTGAAGCTTTCTTT. It is translated as CASSLQRRQSAEAFF. The chain uses TRBV5-5 and TRBJ1-1; D is unclear. The germline CDR1 and CDR2 sequences are SGHKS and YYEKEE (reference sequence). This CDR3 is 15 amino acids long. V was shortened by 1 base and J by 6 bases, with 16 bases between the two germline ends.

Here the CDR3 reads CASSGGSSIGNEQFF. The CDR3 DNA sequence: TGTGCCAGCAGTGGGGGGAGTAGCATCGGCAATGAGCAGTTCTTC. The J gene is TRBJ2-1, the V gene TRBV25-1, with D perhaps TRBD1 or TRBD2 (5 bases each). The CDR3 is made up of 15 amino acids. V lost 4 bases and J lost 6, with 16 bases in between. The germline CDR1 and CDR2 sequences are MGHDK and SYGVNS.

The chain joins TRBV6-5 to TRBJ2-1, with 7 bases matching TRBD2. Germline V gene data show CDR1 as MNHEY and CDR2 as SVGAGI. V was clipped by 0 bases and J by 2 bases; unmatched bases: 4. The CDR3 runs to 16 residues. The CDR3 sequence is CASSYSWGGTYNEQFF. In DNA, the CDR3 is TGTGCCAGCAGTTACTCATGGGGGGGGACCTACAATGAGCAGTTCTTC.

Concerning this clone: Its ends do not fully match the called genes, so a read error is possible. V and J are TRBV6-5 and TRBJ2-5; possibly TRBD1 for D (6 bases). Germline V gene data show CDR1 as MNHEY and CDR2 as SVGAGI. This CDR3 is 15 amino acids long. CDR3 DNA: TGTGCCAGCAGATACTGGGGGCAGAGCCAAGAGACCCAGTACTTC. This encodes CASRYWGQSQETQYF.

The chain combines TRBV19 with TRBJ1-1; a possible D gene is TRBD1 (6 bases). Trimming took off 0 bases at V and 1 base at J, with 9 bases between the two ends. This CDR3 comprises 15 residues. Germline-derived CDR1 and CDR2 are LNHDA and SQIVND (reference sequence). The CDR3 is CASSIDDRRNTEAFF. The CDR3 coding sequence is TGTGCCAGTAGTATAGATGACAGGCGGAACACTGAAGCTTTCTTT.

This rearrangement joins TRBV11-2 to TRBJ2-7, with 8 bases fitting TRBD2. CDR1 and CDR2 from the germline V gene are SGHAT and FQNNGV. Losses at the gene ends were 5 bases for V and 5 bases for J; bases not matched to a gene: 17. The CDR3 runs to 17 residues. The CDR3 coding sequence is TGTGCCAGCAGCCGGACTGGGAGCGGGGGATATCCTAACGAGCAGTACTTC. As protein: CASSRTGSGGYPNEQYF.

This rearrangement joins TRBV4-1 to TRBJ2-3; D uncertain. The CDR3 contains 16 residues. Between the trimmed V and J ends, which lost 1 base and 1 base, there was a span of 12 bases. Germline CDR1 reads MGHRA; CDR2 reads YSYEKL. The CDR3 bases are TGCGCCAGCAGCCAAGTGGGTGGGGAACGCACAGATACGCAGTATTTT. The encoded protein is CASSQVGGERTDTQYF.

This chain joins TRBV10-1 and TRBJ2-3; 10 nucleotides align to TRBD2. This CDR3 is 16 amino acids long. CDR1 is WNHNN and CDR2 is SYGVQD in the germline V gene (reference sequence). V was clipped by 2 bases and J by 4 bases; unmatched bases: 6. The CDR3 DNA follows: TGCGCCAGCAGTGAGGTAGCGGGAGGAGAGGCAGATACGCAGTATTTT. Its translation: CASSEVAGGEADTQYF.

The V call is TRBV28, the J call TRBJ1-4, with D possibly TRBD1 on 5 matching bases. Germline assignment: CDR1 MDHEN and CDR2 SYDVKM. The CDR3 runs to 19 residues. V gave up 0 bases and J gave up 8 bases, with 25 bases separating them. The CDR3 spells CASSLWRDRGPYRKEKLFF. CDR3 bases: TGTGCCAGCAGTTTATGGCGGGATAGGGGCCCATACCGGAAGGAAAAACTGTTTTTT.

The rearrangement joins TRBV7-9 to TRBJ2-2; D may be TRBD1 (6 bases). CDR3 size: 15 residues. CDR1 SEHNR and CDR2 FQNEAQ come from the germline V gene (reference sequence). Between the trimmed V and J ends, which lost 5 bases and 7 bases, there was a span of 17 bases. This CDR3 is CASSPGTLVNGELFF. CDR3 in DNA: TGTGCCAGCAGCCCAGGGACATTAGTTAACGGGGAGCTGTTTTTT.

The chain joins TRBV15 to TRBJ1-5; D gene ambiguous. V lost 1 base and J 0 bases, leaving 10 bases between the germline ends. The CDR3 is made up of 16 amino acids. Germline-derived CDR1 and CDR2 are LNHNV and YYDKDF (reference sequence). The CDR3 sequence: CATSRGPPNSNQPQHF. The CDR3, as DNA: TGTGCCACCAGCAGAGGCCCACCGAATAGCAATCAGCCCCAGCATTTT.

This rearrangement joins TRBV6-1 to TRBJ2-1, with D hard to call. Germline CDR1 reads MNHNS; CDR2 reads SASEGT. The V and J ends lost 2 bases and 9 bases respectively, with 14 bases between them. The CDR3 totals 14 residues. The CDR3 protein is CASSEPQHRTEQFF. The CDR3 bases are TGTGCCAGCAGTGAACCCCAACACCGTACTGAGCAGTTCTTC.

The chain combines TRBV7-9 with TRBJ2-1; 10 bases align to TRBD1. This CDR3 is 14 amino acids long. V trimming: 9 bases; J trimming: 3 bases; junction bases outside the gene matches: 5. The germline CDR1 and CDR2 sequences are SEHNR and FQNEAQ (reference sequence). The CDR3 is CASKTGGVYNEQFF. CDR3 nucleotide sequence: TGTGCCAGTAAGACAGGGGGCGTCTACAATGAGCAGTTCTTC.

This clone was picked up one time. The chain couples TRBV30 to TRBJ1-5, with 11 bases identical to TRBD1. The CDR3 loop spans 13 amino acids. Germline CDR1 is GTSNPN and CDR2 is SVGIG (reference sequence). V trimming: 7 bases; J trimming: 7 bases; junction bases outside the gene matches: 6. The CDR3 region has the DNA TGTGCCTCCGGGACAGGGGGTGGGCAGCCCCAGCATTTT. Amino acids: CASGTGGGQPQHF. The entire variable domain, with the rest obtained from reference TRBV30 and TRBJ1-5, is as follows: SQTIHQWPATLVQPVGSPLSLECTVEGTSNPNLYWYRQAAGRGLQLLFYSVGIGQISSEVPQNLSASRPQDRQFILSSKKLLLSDSGFYLCASGTGGGQPQHFGDGTRLSIL.

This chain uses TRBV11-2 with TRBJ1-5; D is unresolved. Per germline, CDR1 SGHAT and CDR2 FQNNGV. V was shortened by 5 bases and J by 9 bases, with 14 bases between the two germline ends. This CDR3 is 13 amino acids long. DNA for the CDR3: TGTGCCAGCAGCAGGGCCCCAGCCCGGCCCCAGCATTTT. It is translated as CASSRAPARPQHF.

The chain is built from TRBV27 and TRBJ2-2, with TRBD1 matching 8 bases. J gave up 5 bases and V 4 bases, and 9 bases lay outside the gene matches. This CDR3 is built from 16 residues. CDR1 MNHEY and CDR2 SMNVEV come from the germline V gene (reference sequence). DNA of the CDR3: TGTGCCAGCAGTTCCTCGGACAGGGCCCCAACCGGGGAGCTGTTTTTT. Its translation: CASSSSDRAPTGELFF.

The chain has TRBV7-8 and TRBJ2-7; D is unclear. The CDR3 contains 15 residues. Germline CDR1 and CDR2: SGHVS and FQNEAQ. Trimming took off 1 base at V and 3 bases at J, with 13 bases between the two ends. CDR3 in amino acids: CASSLDVGPYYEQYF. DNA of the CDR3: TGTGCCAGCAGCTTAGATGTGGGCCCGTACTACGAGCAGTACTTC.

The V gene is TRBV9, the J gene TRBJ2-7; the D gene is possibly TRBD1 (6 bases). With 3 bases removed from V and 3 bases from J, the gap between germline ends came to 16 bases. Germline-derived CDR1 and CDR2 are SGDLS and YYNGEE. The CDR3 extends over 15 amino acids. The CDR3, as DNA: TGTGCCAGCAGCGCTACGGGACACAGCCGCTACGAGCAGTACTTC. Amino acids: CASSATGHSRYEQYF.

The CDR3 region is CASRLQGATFNEQFF. The CDR3 DNA follows: TGTGCCAGCAGGCTCCAGGGGGCGACTTTCAATGAGCAGTTCTTC. V gene TRBV27 combines with J gene TRBJ2-1; TRBD1 matches at 8 bases. Unmatched junction bases numbered 10, after V lost 6 bases and J lost 6 bases. Germline V lookup: CDR1 MNHEY, CDR2 SMNVEV (reference sequence). The CDR3 extends over 15 amino acids.

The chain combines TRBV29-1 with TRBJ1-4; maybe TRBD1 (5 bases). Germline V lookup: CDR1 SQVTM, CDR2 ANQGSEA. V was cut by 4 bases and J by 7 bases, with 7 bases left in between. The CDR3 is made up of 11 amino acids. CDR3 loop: CSVVGGEKLFF. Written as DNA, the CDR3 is TGCAGCGTTGTCGGGGGTGAAAAACTGTTTTTT.

In nucleotides, the CDR3 is TGCGCCAGCAGCCAAGAATCGGGAGTTTTCAATGAGCAGTTCTTC. Amino acid sequence: CASSQESGVFNEQFF. The V and J genes are TRBV4-3 and TRBJ2-1, with a tentative D call TRBD2 (6 bases). The CDR3 has 15 residues. Deletions cut 0 bases from V and 6 bases from J, with 12 bases between. In germline, CDR1 is LGHNA, CDR2 YSLEER.